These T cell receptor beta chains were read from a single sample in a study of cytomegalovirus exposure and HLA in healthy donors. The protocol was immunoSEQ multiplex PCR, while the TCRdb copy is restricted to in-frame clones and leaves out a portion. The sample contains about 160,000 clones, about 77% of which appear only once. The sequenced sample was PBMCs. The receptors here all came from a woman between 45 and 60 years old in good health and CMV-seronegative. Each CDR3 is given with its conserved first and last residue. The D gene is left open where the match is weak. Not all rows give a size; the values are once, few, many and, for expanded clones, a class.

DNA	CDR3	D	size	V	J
TGTGCCAGCAGTTTACAGGGCAGGGGGTATGGCTACACCTTC	CASSLQGRGYGYTF	TRBD1	.	TRBV28	TRBJ1-2
TGTGCCAGCAGTCCCCGGATTGGACAACAAGAGACCCAGTACTTC	CASSPRIGQQETQYF	.	.	TRBV28	TRBJ2-5
TGTGCCAGTAGTCGACAGGGAATTGAGGCCAACGTCCTGACTTTC	CASSRQGIEANVLTF	TRBD1	.	TRBV19	TRBJ2-6
TGCGCCAGCAGCTTGAGGAGCGGTGGCTCCTACAATGAGCAGTTCTTC	CASSLRSGGSYNEQFF	.	.	TRBV5-1	TRBJ2-1
TGCGCCAGCAGTGGGACACGCCTTGCCGATACAGATACGCAGTATTTT	CASSGTRLADTDTQYF	.	.	TRBV10-1	TRBJ2-3
TGTGCCATTACCCGGGACAACGGTTTCACCGGGGAGCTGTTTTTT	CAITRDNGFTGELFF	.	.	TRBV2	TRBJ2-2
TGTGCCAGCAGCCGAAACAGGGGTCAAGAGACCCAGTACTTC	CASSRNRGQETQYF	TRBD1	.	TRBV7-8	TRBJ2-5
TGCGCCAGCAGCACGGGAGGAGTTGAAGTATATGGCTACACCTTC	CASSTGGVEVYGYTF	.	.	TRBV5-1	TRBJ1-2
TGTGCCAGCAACCCCGGGACAAACACTGAAGCTTTCTTT	CASNPGTNTEAFF	.	.	TRBV6-1	TRBJ1-1
TGTGCCAGCAGCCAAGGAGTCATAGGGGGCCAAGAGACCCAGTACTTC	CASSQGVIGGQETQYF	.	.	TRBV14	TRBJ2-5
TGTGCCACCAGCAGGCCCGCAGGGAAGCAGTACTTC	CATSRPAGKQYF	.	.	TRBV15	TRBJ2-7
TGTGCCAGCAGCTTAGGGCTGAATCAGCCCCAGCATTTT	CASSLGLNQPQHF	.	.	TRBV7-9	TRBJ1-5
TGCGCCAGCAGTGATCGGGACAGGAGCGAAGCTTTCTTT	CASSDRDRSEAFF	TRBD1	.	TRBV10-2	TRBJ1-1
TGTGCCACCAGCAGATATGGCACCGGGACAGGGGACTATGGCTACACCTTC	CATSRYGTGTGDYGYTF	TRBD1	.	TRBV15	TRBJ1-2
TGTGCCAGCAGCTTAGTACTCAATGAGCAGTTCTTC	CASSLVLNEQFF	.	once	TRBV13	TRBJ2-1
TGTGCCAGCAGCTTATCCACAGGGCCAGACCAAGAGACCCAGTACTTC	CASSLSTGPDQETQYF	.	few	TRBV11-2	TRBJ2-5
TGCGCCAGCAGCCAAGGAGGATCAGAAAAACTGTTTTTT	CASSQGGSEKLFF	.	.	TRBV4-3	TRBJ1-4
TGCGCCAGCAGCAACACAGGGCCCCAAGAGACCCAGTACTTC	CASSNTGPQETQYF	.	.	TRBV5-1	TRBJ2-5
TGTGCCTGGAGTAGGGACAGCCTTGGAAACACCATATACTTT	CAWSRDSLGNTIYF	TRBD1	.	TRBV30	TRBJ1-3
TGTGCCAGCAGTGAAGACACGAACACCGGGGAGCTGTTTTTT	CASSEDTNTGELFF	.	.	TRBV25-1	TRBJ2-2